This T cell receptor beta chain emerged from a study of cytomegalovirus exposure and HLA in healthy donors. Germline loops: CDR1 SGDLS, CDR2 YYNGEE. Germline trimming cut 0 bases from V and 8 bases from J; bases unmatched to any gene: 6. This CDR3 is built from 15 residues. The study ran its PCR with 60 Vbeta and 13 Jbeta primers. Method: immunoSEQ multiplex PCR; TCRdb's copy keeps in-frame clones and lacks some. The sample includes tens of thousands of clones. Study outcomes and limitations: The records held CMV serostatus as the only immune exposure information. Most TCR sequences were uncommon, yet certain public TCRs appeared in many donors. In a later analysis, HLA-associated beta chains showed higher expansion and lower generation probabilities than comparable chains.

In the case of this clone: As yet, its antigen is unknown.

This chain joins TRBV9 and TRBJ2-1; 9 nucleotides match TRBD2. Sample: PBMCs. The clonotype was recovered from a female donor in good health and CMV-seropositive. The CDR3 here is CASSVVLAGLDEQFF. For the CDR3, the DNA is TGTGCCAGCAGCGTAGTTCTAGCGGGGCTAGATGAGCAGTTCTTC.